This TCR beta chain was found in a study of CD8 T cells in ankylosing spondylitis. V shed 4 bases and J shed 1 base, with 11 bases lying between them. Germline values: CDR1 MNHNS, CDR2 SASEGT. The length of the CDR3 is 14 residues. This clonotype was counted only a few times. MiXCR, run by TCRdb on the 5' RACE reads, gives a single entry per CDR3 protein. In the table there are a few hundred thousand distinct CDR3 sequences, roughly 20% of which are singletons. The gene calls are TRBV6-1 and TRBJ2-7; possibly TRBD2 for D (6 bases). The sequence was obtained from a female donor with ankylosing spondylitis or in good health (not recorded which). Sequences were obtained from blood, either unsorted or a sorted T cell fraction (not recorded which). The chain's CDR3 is CASSVTRGSYEQYF. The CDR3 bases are TGTGCCAGCAGTGTGACTAGAGGGTCCTACGAGCAGTACTTC.